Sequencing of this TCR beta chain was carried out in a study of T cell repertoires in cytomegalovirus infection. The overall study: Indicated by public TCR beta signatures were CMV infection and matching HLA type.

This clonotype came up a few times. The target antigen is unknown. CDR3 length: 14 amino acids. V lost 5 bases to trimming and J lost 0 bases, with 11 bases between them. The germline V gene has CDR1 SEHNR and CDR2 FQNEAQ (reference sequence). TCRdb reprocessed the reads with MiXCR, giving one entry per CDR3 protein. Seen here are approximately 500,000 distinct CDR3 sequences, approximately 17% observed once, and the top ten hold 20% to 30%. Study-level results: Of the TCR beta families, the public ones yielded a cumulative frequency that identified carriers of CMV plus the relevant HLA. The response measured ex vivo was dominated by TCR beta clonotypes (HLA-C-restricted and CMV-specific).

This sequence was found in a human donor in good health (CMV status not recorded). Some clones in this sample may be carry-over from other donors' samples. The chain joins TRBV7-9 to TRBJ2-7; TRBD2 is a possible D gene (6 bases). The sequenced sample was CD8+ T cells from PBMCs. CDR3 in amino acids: CASSPSDYSYEQYF. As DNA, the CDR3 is TGTGCCAGCAGCCCCTCGGACTACTCCTACGAGCAGTACTTC.